The sample holds a few counts of the clone carrying this T cell receptor (beta chain). Its antigen is as yet unknown. This sample is part of a study of shared clonotypes between healthy human individuals. Study observations and caveats: A handful of donors shared roughly 5% of their naive CD4 clonotypes.

The study enrolled healthy HIV-negative adults without recent acute infections or vaccinations as donors. Adults of Caucasian background living in Nashville, Tennessee made up all donors. Sequenced by immunoSEQ multiplex PCR; TCRdb stores in-frame clones only, minus some. The sample has a few hundred thousand clones, 73% seen once; the top ten hold about 10%. This CDR3 is built from 14 residues. Per the germline V gene, CDR1 is SQVTM and CDR2 is ANQGSEA. Trimming cost V 7 bases and J 7 bases; bases outside gene matches: 13. The sequence was obtained from a man younger than 45 in good health. Input material: memory CD4+ T cells sorted from blood. The sample's subset: CD45RA-negative fraction. The V call is TRBV29-1, the J call TRBJ2-1; 7 nucleotides align to TRBD2. As DNA, the CDR3 is TGCAGCGGGATAGGCCCGGGAGGTAGTAATGAGCAGTTCTTC. It is translated as CSGIGPGGSNEQFF.